Detailed here is one T cell receptor beta chain. This CDR3 region has 15 residues. Germline CDR1 ENHRY, CDR2 SYGVKD. The V end lost 2 bases, the J end lost 4 bases, and 11 bases lay between the germline ends. The sample is drawn from a study of blood T cell repertoires in COVID-19. At the level of the study: The United States, Italy and Spain supplied acute and convalescent COVID-19 samples. PBMCs, B-cell-depleted T cells, or T cells provided the cDNA or gDNA that made up the material.

Per the original data handling: Reference gene primers were amplified, and this amplification served to estimate nucleated cell counts. The protocol was immunoSEQ multiplex PCR, while the TCRdb copy is restricted to in-frame clones and leaves out a portion. D and trimming were read from the DNA, whereas the V and J calls and clone size are those reported in that table. The table lists some 180,000 clones, more than 80% of them singletons, with 6% to 8.5% in the top ten. The specimen was peripheral blood. The clonotype originates from a human donor in a cohort sampled during active COVID-19. The chain couples TRBV10-3 to TRBJ1-4; D perhaps matches TRBD1 (5 bases). CDR3 bases: TGTGCCATCAGTGAGCCAGGGTTTGGTAATGAAAAACTGTTTTTT. It specifies CAISEPGFGNEKLFF.